One and the same sample provided the 8 T cell receptor beta chains below, sequenced in a study of shared clonotypes between healthy human individuals. The table came from immunoSEQ multiplex PCR; TCRdb's copy has only in-frame clones and leaves some out. There are approximately 530,000 clones in the sample; roughly 95% occur only once, and approximately 0.067% lies in the top ten. The source material was naive CD4+ T cells sorted from blood. Subset meaning: CD45RA+ positively selected. The receptors shown here come from a woman younger than 45 in good health.

The gene calls are TRBV18 and TRBJ2-7; D ambiguous. V was trimmed by 3 bases and J by 4 bases, leaving 19 bases between them. The CDR3 runs to 16 residues. Germline loops: CDR1 KGHSH, CDR2 LQKENI. CDR3: CASSPVTQGWGYEQYF. Here the CDR3 DNA reads TGTGCCAGCTCACCGGTTACTCAAGGGTGGGGTTACGAGCAGTACTTC.

The chain recombines TRBV13 with TRBJ2-1; TRBD2 matches 7 bases. Germline V CDR1 and CDR2: PRHDT, FYEKMQ (reference sequence). The CDR3 is 14 amino acids. The J segment lost 8 bases and the V segment lost 11 bases, leaving 15 bases of the junction unmatched. The CDR3 DNA reads TGTGCCTCACTCCGGCGGGAGTTGGTAGATGAGCAGTTCTTC. It translates to CASLRRELVDEQFF.

The chain employs TRBV7-9 and TRBJ2-3; 9 nucleotides match TRBD1. The CDR3 sequence is 15 residues long. CDR1 and CDR2 from the germline V gene are SEHNR and FQNEAQ (reference sequence). With 8 bases clipped from V and 2 bases from J, the junction kept 8 bases outside the gene matches. The CDR3 sequence is CASRVGTGNTDTQYF. The CDR3 DNA is TGTGCCAGCCGCGTAGGGACAGGGAACACAGATACGCAGTATTTT. Supplemented by reference TRBV7-9 and TRBJ2-3, the full variable domain reads DTGVSQNPRHKITKRGQNVTFRCDPISEHNRLYWYRQTLGQGPEFLTYFQNEAQLEKSRLLSDRFSAERPKGSFSTLEIQRTEQGDSAMYLCASRVGTGNTDTQYFGPGTRLTVL.

CDR3 sequence (DNA): TGTGCCAGCAGCCAATTACTAACTAGCACAGATACGCAGTATTTT. This codes for CASSQLLTSTDTQYF. This chain uses TRBV4-2 with TRBJ2-3, with unresolved D. The CDR3 runs 15 residues. V was pared by 2 bases and J by 0 bases, with 9 bases between. Germline V gene sequence: CDR1 LGHNA, CDR2 YNFKEQ.

The V and J genes are TRBV29-1 and TRBJ1-2; TRBD1 agrees at 7 bases. The germline V gene has CDR1 SQVTM and CDR2 ANQGSEA. The CDR3 loop spans 11 amino acids. Losses at the gene ends were 7 bases for V and 6 bases for J; bases not matched to a gene: 5. CDR3 nucleotide sequence: TGCAGCGCTGAGGGGGCGCATGGCTACACCTTC. Its protein product is CSAEGAHGYTF.

The rearrangement links TRBV7-9 to TRBJ1-2; no firm D call. The germline gives CDR1 SEHNR, CDR2 FQNEAQ (reference sequence). The CDR3 extends over 15 amino acids. Trimming stripped 5 bases from V and 1 base from J, with 14 bases between. CDR3 sequence (DNA): TGTGCCAGCAGCCCTATACCAACAGATAACTATGGCTACACCTTC. It yields the protein CASSPIPTDNYGYTF.

V and J are TRBV11-2 and TRBJ2-1; D unclear. V gave up 3 bases and J gave up 3 bases, with 12 bases separating them. Per the germline V gene, CDR1 is SGHAT and CDR2 is FQNNGV. CDR3 length equals 15 residues. The CDR3 spells CASSLNYLVYNEQFF. CDR3 nucleotides: TGTGCCAGCAGCTTGAACTACCTCGTCTACAATGAGCAGTTCTTC.

V and J are TRBV13 and TRBJ2-3, with TRBD2 matching over 7 bases. CDR3 size: 15 residues. Germline V gives CDR1 PRHDT, CDR2 FYEKMQ (reference sequence). V was pared by 0 bases and J by 2 bases, with 2 bases of the junction left unmatched. CDR3 bases: TGTGCCAGCAGCTTAGGACTAGCGATCACAGATACGCAGTATTTT. It yields the protein CASSLGLAITDTQYF.